The following is a TCR beta chain sequence with its context. What it recognizes is unknown. The CDR3 runs 13 residues. J was trimmed by 5 bases and V by 2 bases; bases with no gene match: 2. Per the germline V gene, CDR1 is MNHEY and CDR2 is SVGAGI. The data were taken from a study of CD8 T cells in ankylosing spondylitis. Study results and caveats: A motif of seven or eight highly homologous TCR beta variants was seen as apparently characteristic of ankylosing spondylitis blood.

Each CDR3 protein gets one entry after TCRdb re-called the 5' RACE reads with MiXCR. The sample contains some 250,000 distinct CDR3 sequences, roughly a quarter of which appear only once. The sequencing input was blood, either unsorted or a sorted T cell fraction (not recorded which). V usage is TRBV6-5 and J usage is TRBJ1-2; 7 bases are a match to TRBD1. The TCR comes from a male donor with ankylosing spondylitis or in good health (not recorded which). The CDR3 DNA sequence: TGTGCCAGCAGTTACAGGGGGCTATATGGCTACACCTTC. It codes for CASSYRGLYGYTF.